The T cell receptor beta chain described here comes from a study of molecular identifiers for immune sequencing clone quantification. Study results and limitations: The sizes of highly expanded clones could be underestimated when identical TCR molecules share a barcode.

CDR3 length equals 16 residues. CDR1 KGHDR and CDR2 SFDVKD come from the germline V gene. The junction had 8 bases not matched to a gene; V was cut back by 6 bases and J by 3 bases. TCRdb analysed the PCR reads with MiXCR anew, one entry per CDR3 protein. The data contain 63,000 or so distinct CDR3 sequences, 17% of them seen just once; the ten biggest clones take up about 1.5%. This clonotype appeared many times. Its antigen remains unknown. The chain has TRBV24-1 and TRBJ1-5, with 9 bases lining up with TRBD1. The TCR sequence derives from a human donor in good health. Some libraries in this study had Jurkat cell RNA spiked in. The sequenced sample consisted of naive CD8+ T cells from blood, with Jurkat cell RNA spiked in. The sample's subset: FACS-sorted CD8+CD4-CCR7+CD45RA+ naive T cells. In DNA, the CDR3 is TGTGCCACCAGTCATCCGGGACAGGGTCCCAATCAGCCCCAGCATTTT. Its protein product is CATSHPGQGPNQPQHF.